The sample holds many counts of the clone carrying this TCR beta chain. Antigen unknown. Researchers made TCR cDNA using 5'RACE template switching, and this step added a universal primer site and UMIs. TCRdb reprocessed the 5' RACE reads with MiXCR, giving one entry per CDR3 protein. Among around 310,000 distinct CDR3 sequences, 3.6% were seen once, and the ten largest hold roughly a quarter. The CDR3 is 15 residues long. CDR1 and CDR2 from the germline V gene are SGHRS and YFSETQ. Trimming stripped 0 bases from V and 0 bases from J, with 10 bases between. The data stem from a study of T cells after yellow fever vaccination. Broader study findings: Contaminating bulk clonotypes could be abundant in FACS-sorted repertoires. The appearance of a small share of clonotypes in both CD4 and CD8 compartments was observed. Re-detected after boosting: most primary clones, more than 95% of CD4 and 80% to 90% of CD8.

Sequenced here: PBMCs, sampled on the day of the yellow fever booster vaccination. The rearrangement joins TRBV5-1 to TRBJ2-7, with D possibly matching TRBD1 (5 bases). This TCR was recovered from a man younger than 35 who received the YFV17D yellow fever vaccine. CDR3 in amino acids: CASSLEGHPSYEQYV. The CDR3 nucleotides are TGCGCCAGCAGCTTGGAAGGACATCCCTCCTACGAGCAGTACGTC.